This TCR beta chain was documented in a study of T cells expressing NK-cell markers. On the study more broadly: The eight sequenced donors comprised seven who were HCMV-seropositive and one who was seronegative. General observations from the study: Of the CD8+ T cell pool in about 6 donors, roughly 1.0-7.5% was accounted for by dominant NKG2C+ clonotypes. Topping the CD3+CD56-NKG2C+ fraction as well were these clonotypes, in a handful of donors.

After re-calling the 5' RACE reads, TCRdb lists one entry per CDR3 protein, DNA absent. The listing records more than 250,000 distinct CDR3 sequences. The CDR3 loop spans 14 amino acids. In germline, CDR1 is DFQATT, CDR2 SNEGSKA (reference sequence). On this clonotype: As yet, its antigen is unknown.

The chain carries TRBV20-1 and TRBJ2-1; there is no DNA to check the TCRdb D call of TRBD1. The receptor's source is a man younger than 30 in good health. The sequenced sample consisted of blood T cells: a sorted CD56 or NKG2C T cell subset, CD4+ or CD8+ T cells, or bulk PBMC T cells (not recorded which). CDR3 amino acids: CSARPALGATEQFF.